A single sample gave rise to the 14 T cell receptor beta chains below, sequenced in a study of shared T cell receptors in the human thymus. TCRdb keeps only in-frame clones here, not all; method: immunoSEQ multiplex PCR. In the table there are approximately 760,000 clones, around 85% of which are singletons. This same sample was also part of a study on human thymus T cells.

Input material: thymocytes. Receptor source: a girl younger than two with a congenital heart defect.

The genes are TRBV5-4 and TRBJ1-6, with 7 bases identical to TRBD1. The CDR3 is made up of 14 amino acids. The ends lost 4 bases at V and 10 bases at J; junction bases unmatched: 8. Germline CDR1 reads SGHNT; CDR2 reads YYREEE (reference sequence). The CDR3, as DNA: TGTGCCAGCAGCGCGACAGGGTGGGGGTCACCCCTCCACTTT. Encoded protein: CASSATGWGSPLHF. Variable domain in full (rest from reference TRBV5-4 and TRBJ1-6): ETGVTQSPTHLIKTRGQQVTLRCSSQSGHNTVSWYQQALGQGPQFIFQYYREEENGRGNFPPRFSGLQFPNYSSELNVNALELDDSALYLCASSATGWGSPLHFGNGTRLTVT.

Turning to this clone: Other DNA sequences in this specimen translate into the identical CDR3. The chain carries TRBV9 and TRBJ1-2; 7 bases agree with TRBD1. Trimming at V came to 2 bases and at J to 5 bases, leaving 3 bases not matched to a gene. This CDR3 has 13 amino acids. The V gene's germline CDR1 is SGDLS and CDR2 YYNGEE. The CDR3 sequence: CASSVGQNYGYTF. CDR3 DNA: TGTGCCAGCAGCGTGGGACAGAATTATGGCTACACCTTC.

This chain connects TRBV28 to TRBJ1-4; D is unresolved. CDR1 MDHEN and CDR2 SYDVKM come from the germline V gene. The CDR3 runs 13 residues. V was trimmed by 5 bases and J by 4 bases, leaving 8 bases between them. CDR3 sequence: CASSSPGNEKLFF. CDR3 nucleotide sequence: TGTGCCAGCAGTAGCCCGGGTAATGAAAAACTGTTTTTT.

This chain links TRBV18 with TRBJ2-3; unclear D gene. The CDR3 is 14 residues long. The V gene lost 0 bases and the J gene lost 6 bases, with 10 bases spanning the gap. Germline V CDR1 and CDR2: KGHSH, LQKENI. The CDR3 sequence: CASSPPAGSDTQYF. The CDR3 DNA is TGTGCCAGCTCACCACCGGCCGGGTCGGATACGCAGTATTTT.

The chain links TRBV18 to TRBJ2-7; 8 bases are shared with TRBD1. V gave up 2 bases and J gave up 4 bases; unmatched junction bases: 7. This CDR3 has 15 amino acids. Looked up from germline, CDR1 is KGHSH and CDR2 is LQKENI. CDR3 in amino acids: CASSPTRDRPYEQYF. CDR3 in DNA: TGTGCCAGCTCACCAACCCGGGACAGGCCGTACGAGCAGTACTTC.

The chain has TRBV7-6 and TRBJ2-7, with 8 bases that match TRBD1. There are 16 residues in the CDR3. V lost 5 bases, J lost 4 bases, and 13 bases stayed unmatched. Germline CDR1 SGHVS, CDR2 FNYEAQ. The CDR3 loop reads CASSPWARQGTYEQYF. CDR3 DNA sequence: TGTGCCAGCAGCCCATGGGCGCGACAGGGGACATACGAGCAGTACTTC. The full variable domain, completed using reference TRBV7-6 and TRBJ2-7, is GAGVSQSPRYKVTKRGQDVALRCDPISGHVSLYWYRQALGQGPEFLTYFNYEAQQDKSGLPNDRFSAERPEGSISTLTIQRTEQRDSAMYRCASSPWARQGTYEQYFGPGTRLTVT.

The chain recombines TRBV5-1 with TRBJ1-1; D is possibly TRBD1 (5 bases). The CDR3 has 15 residues. Per germline, CDR1 SGHRS and CDR2 YFSETQ. Trimming pared 6 bases from V and 0 bases from J, leaving 15 bases between. CDR3 in DNA: TGCGCCAGCATGGGGCCGGGACTTATGAACACTGAAGCTTTCTTT. It yields the protein CASMGPGLMNTEAFF.

The V call is TRBV25-1, the J call TRBJ2-7, with a possible D match to TRBD2 (5 bases). The CDR3 is 10 residues long. Trimming left V 8 bases short and J 5 bases short, with 7 bases between. Germline lookup yields CDR1 MGHDK and CDR2 SYGVNS. This CDR3 is CASGGHEQYF. DNA of the CDR3: TGTGCCAGCGGAGGCCACGAGCAGTACTTC.

This chain uses TRBV5-1 with TRBJ2-7; 8 bases align to TRBD1. CDR1 is SGHRS and CDR2 is YFSETQ in the germline V gene. The CDR3 extends over 14 amino acids. V lost 9 bases and J lost 6; bases outside the gene matches: 14. The CDR3 DNA is TGCGCCACACCGAGAGACAGGGGTGACGGCGAGCAGTACTTC. It encodes CATPRDRGDGEQYF.

V usage is TRBV9 and J usage is TRBJ2-3, with 10 nucleotides matching TRBD2. V lost 4 bases and J lost 2; bases outside the gene matches: 4. The CDR3 runs to 15 residues. Germline values: CDR1 SGDLS, CDR2 YYNGEE. CDR3 in amino acids: CASSPLAGDTDTQYF. The CDR3 DNA follows: TGTGCCAGCAGCCCGCTAGCGGGGGACACAGATACGCAGTATTTT.

The chain recombines TRBV7-2 with TRBJ2-2, with 10 bases identical to TRBD2. CDR3 length: 18 amino acids. Germline trimming cut 1 base from V and 2 bases from J; bases unmatched to any gene: 7. Germline CDR1 reads SGHTA; CDR2 reads FQGNSA. The CDR3 spells CASSLDALAGTNTGELFF. In DNA, the CDR3 is TGTGCCAGCAGCTTAGATGCACTAGCGGGGACAAACACCGGGGAGCTGTTTTTT.

This chain connects TRBV5-6 to TRBJ1-4; D is possibly TRBD1 (5 bases). The CDR3 has 14 amino acids. The V gene lost 0 bases and the J gene lost 8 bases, with 11 bases spanning the gap. Germline CDR1 is SGHDT and CDR2 is YYEEEE. The CDR3 DNA reads TGTGCCAGCAGCTTGGGGACAAGAACGGAAAAACTGTTTTTT. Its translation: CASSLGTRTEKLFF.

The rearrangement links TRBV9 to TRBJ2-1; TRBD1 matches at 8 bases. CDR3 length: 16 amino acids. Germline CDR1 reads SGDLS; CDR2 reads YYNGEE. J was trimmed by 8 bases and V by 0 bases; bases with no gene match: 10. CDR3 region: CASSVVQGAHSDEQFF. The CDR3 nucleotides read TGTGCCAGCAGCGTAGTCCAGGGGGCCCACTCGGATGAGCAGTTCTTC.

The chain recombines TRBV7-8 with TRBJ2-3; 10 bases match TRBD2. CDR3 length: 17 amino acids. Trimming cost V 5 bases and J 6 bases; bases outside gene matches: 14. Germline V CDR1 and CDR2: SGHVS, FQNEAQ. DNA of the CDR3: TGTGCCAGCAGCCCCCATCTAGCGGGGGCGAGCAACGATACGCAGTATTTT. Its protein product is CASSPHLAGASNDTQYF.